This T cell receptor beta chain was identified in a study of cytomegalovirus exposure and HLA in healthy donors. This CDR3 spans 12 amino acids. CDR1 is SGHDT, CDR2 YYEEEE, per germline. Trimming stripped 0 bases from V and 8 bases from J, with 7 bases between. The PCR made use of 60 Vbeta and 13 Jbeta primers. TCRdb's table, derived via immunoSEQ multiplex PCR, lists solely in-frame clones and lacks some. The sample carries 100,000 to 120,000 clones, roughly 15% recorded once. In its sample, this clone was seen a few times. Its specificity is not known. Study-wide results and caveats: Among the sequence variants, a highly shared cluster was likely an artifact of sequencing. For most TCR sequences rarity was the rule, although some public TCRs occurred in many donors.

This chain links TRBV5-6 with TRBJ2-3; perhaps TRBD2 as D (5 bases). Input material: PBMCs. This TCR derives from a female donor in good health and CMV-seronegative. The CDR3 sequence: CASSLVSGTQYF. In nucleotides, the CDR3 is TGTGCCAGCAGCTTGGTAAGCGGTACGCAGTATTTT. The variable domain in full, with the rest retrieved from reference TRBV5-6 and TRBJ2-3, is DAGVTQSPTHLIKTRGQQVTLRCSPKSGHDTVSWYQQALGQGPQFIFQYYEEEERQRGNFPDRFSGHQFPNYSSELNVNALLLGDSALYLCASSLVSGTQYFGPGTRLTVL.